The present T cell receptor (beta chain) was sequenced within a study of identical twins. General study results and limits: Cross-sectional statistics, not tracking of the same donors, supported the conclusions. Reduced insertions were recorded for abundant cord blood beta clonotypes, with no such pattern in memory repertoires. Out-of-frame alpha sequences shared by twins showed excess low generation probability.

TCRdb reprocessed the 5' RACE reads via MiXCR and lists one record per CDR3 protein. Of about 700,000 distinct CDR3 sequences listed, 8% to 9% are singletons. Germline CDR1 reads LGHNA; CDR2 reads YSLEER. The CDR3 spans 16 residues. Trimming pared 0 bases from V and 0 bases from J, leaving 9 bases between. About this clonotype: Its antigen is as yet unknown.

Healthy Caucasian donors formed the entire cohort. The sample was also reused in another study, on yellow fever vaccine responses in identical twins.

What was sequenced was PBMCs. The chain uses TRBV4-3 and TRBJ2-1; no firm D call. The receptor was derived from a woman aged 18-29 years in good health. The chain's CDR3 is CASSQEAMSSYNEQFF. CDR3 sequence (DNA): TGCGCCAGCAGCCAAGAGGCCATGAGCTCCTACAATGAGCAGTTCTTC.